The entry below gives a single TCR beta chain sequence along with its context. This sample was included in a study of blood T cell repertoires in COVID-19. Study details: The samples span acute and convalescent COVID-19 from the United States, Italy and Spain.

Trimming took 5 bases from V and 2 from J; bases not matched to a gene: 5. The CDR3 extends over 14 amino acids. CDR1 and CDR2 from the germline V gene are LNHDA and SQIVND (reference sequence). As originally analysed: Counts of nucleated cells, estimated from reference gene primer amplification, were obtained. Method: immunoSEQ multiplex PCR; TCRdb's copy keeps in-frame clones and lacks some. V and J calls and clone size are given by that table; D and trimming were obtained from the DNA. The sample lists 110,000 to 150,000 clones; 60% to 85% were seen once. The V and J genes are TRBV19 and TRBJ2-7; TRBD1 matches at 8 bases. The receptor comes from an older woman with acute or convalescent COVID-19. The sequenced sample consisted of peripheral blood. CDR3 DNA: TGTGCCAGTAGTTCAGGGACAGGACCCTACGAGCAGTACTTC. As protein: CASSSGTGPYEQYF.